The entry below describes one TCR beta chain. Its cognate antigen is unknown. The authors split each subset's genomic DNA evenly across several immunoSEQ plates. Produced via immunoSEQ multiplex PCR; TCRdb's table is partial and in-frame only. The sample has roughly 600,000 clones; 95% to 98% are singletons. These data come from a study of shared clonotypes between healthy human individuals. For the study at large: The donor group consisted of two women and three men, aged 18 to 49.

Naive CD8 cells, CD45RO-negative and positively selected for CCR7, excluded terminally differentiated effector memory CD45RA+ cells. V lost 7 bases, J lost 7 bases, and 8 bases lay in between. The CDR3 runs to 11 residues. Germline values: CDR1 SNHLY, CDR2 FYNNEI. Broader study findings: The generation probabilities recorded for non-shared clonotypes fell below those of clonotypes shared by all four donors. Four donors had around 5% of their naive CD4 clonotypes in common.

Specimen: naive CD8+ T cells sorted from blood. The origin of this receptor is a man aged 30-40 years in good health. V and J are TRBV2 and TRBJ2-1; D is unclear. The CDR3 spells CASTTRNEQFF. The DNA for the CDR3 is TGTGCCAGCACTACTCGGAATGAGCAGTTCTTC.